This TCR beta chain was found in a study of CD8+ T cells in alopecia areata. Study observations and caveats: Lesional scalp, notably in alopecia totalis/universalis, had clonality above that of normal scalp. Sequencing of scalp samples also includes resident alphabeta T cells from normal skin.

With respect to this clone: Its target is not known.

Treatment: oral pan-JAK inhibitor, 5-10 mg twice daily. Researchers gathered lesional scalp punch biopsies and peripheral blood from patients with alopecia areata. The sequencing template was cDNA reverse transcribed from extracted RNA. Generated by immunoSEQ multiplex PCR, the TCRdb table keeps only in-frame clones and is missing some. This table has about 200,000 clones, 58% appearing once. This TCR was sampled from a human donor with alopecia areata. Specimen: CD4+ T cells sorted from blood, collected at week 24, from a patient treated with tofacitinib.

This CDR3 is CAWSPHSGFYNEQFF. In DNA, the CDR3 is TGTGCCTGGAGTCCCCATAGCGGGTTCTACAATGAGCAGTTCTTC. The V and J genes are TRBV30 and TRBJ2-1, with 7 bases lining up with TRBD2. Germline-derived CDR1 and CDR2 are GTSNPN and SVGIG (reference sequence). Germline trimming cut 2 bases from V and 3 bases from J; bases unmatched to any gene: 7. The CDR3 contains 15 residues.